A single sample gave rise to the 24 T cell receptor beta chains below, sequenced in a study of identical twins. TCRdb re-called the 5' RACE reads through MiXCR, storing one row per CDR3 protein. The repertoire consists of some 710,000 distinct CDR3 sequences, with roughly 6% occurring once and the leading ten covering around 1.9%. Sequenced: naive T cells sorted from blood. Receptor source: a man between 18 and 35 years old in good health.

The chain joins TRBV20-1 to TRBJ2-2, with TRBD2 matching 8 bases. The CDR3 runs to 13 residues. Germline V gives CDR1 DFQATT, CDR2 SNEGSKA (reference sequence). V was clipped by 0 bases and J by 6 bases; unmatched bases: 0. CDR3 region: CSARDGGAGELFF. In nucleotides, the CDR3 is TGCAGTGCTAGAGACGGGGGGGCCGGGGAGCTGTTTTTT.

This clonotype was detected only a few times. The chain carries TRBV6-5 and TRBJ2-1, with TRBD2 matching 7 bases. The CDR3 length is 16 residues. The V segment lost 0 bases and the J segment 4 bases; nucleotides outside the gene matches: 6. CDR1 MNHEY and CDR2 SVGAGI come from the germline V gene. As DNA, the CDR3 is TGTGCCAGCAGTTACTCGATCGGGAGGTCATACAATGAGCAGTTCTTC. Translating it yields CASSYSIGRSYNEQFF.

This clonotype was picked up a small number of times. The chain has TRBV29-1 and TRBJ2-1, with 7 bases aligning to TRBD1. There are 15 residues in the CDR3. V gave up 3 bases and J gave up 0 bases; unmatched junction bases: 5. CDR1 SQVTM and CDR2 ANQGSEA come from the germline V gene. The CDR3 here is CSVDLTGSSYNEQFF. The CDR3 region has the DNA TGCAGCGTTGACCTGACAGGGAGCTCCTACAATGAGCAGTTCTTC.

CDR3 residues: CASSVEAGGGETQYF. CDR3 DNA: TGTGCCAGCAGCGTAGAGGCGGGAGGCGGAGAGACCCAGTACTTC. The V and J genes are TRBV9 and TRBJ2-5; the match to TRBD2 covers 8 bases. Germline loops: CDR1 SGDLS, CDR2 YYNGEE. This CDR3 comprises 15 residues. The junction had 5 bases not matched to a gene; V was cut back by 0 bases and J by 4 bases.

In this sample, this clonotype turned up a few times. The chain couples TRBV5-6 to TRBJ2-3; TRBD2 matches 7 bases. Germline lookup yields CDR1 SGHDT and CDR2 YYEEEE. The CDR3 loop spans 15 amino acids. After removal of 2 bases from V and 2 bases from J, the junction contained 5 bases not matched to a gene. CDR3 bases: TGTGCCAGCAGCTTTCCCAGCGGGGTCACAGATACGCAGTATTTT. Translating it yields CASSFPSGVTDTQYF.

The V and J genes are TRBV20-1 and TRBJ2-1; TRBD2 matches 8 bases. Trimming removed 3 bases from V and 8 bases from J; junction bases left unmatched: 15. CDR3 length equals 16 residues. In germline, CDR1 is DFQATT, CDR2 SNEGSKA (reference sequence). In nucleotides, the CDR3 is TGCAGTGCTAGGGTACTCGGGAGACTAGCGACAGATGAGCAGTTCTTC. This translates into CSARVLGRLATDEQFF.

In this sample, this clonotype turned up a few times. The chain is built from TRBV12-5 and TRBJ2-1, with TRBD1 identical over 8 bases. Losses at the gene ends were 5 bases for V and 13 bases for J; bases not matched to a gene: 7. CDR3 size: 12 residues. Per germline, CDR1 LGHNT and CDR2 FRNRAP. The DNA of the CDR3 is TGTGCTAGTGGTCCACCAGGGGGCCTTCAGTTCTTC. Translation: CASGPPGGLQFF.

This clonotype was seen only a few times. V usage is TRBV30 and J usage is TRBJ1-2, with D perhaps TRBD1 (6 bases). V shed 2 bases and J shed 0 bases, with 10 bases lying between them. In germline, CDR1 is GTSNPN, CDR2 SVGIG (reference sequence). The CDR3 runs to 14 residues. CDR3 coding DNA: TGTGCCTGGAGTACAGGGCACACTAACTATGGCTACACCTTC. Translation gives CAWSTGHTNYGYTF.

This clonotype was seen more than once but under ten times. The chain links TRBV12-3 or TRBV12-4 to TRBJ2-3, with D uncertain. V lost 4 bases to trimming and J lost 5 bases, with 7 bases between them. The CDR3 loop spans 12 amino acids. CDR3 sequence (DNA): TGTGCCAGCAGTTCTGACCTAGATACGCAGTATTTT. Translating it yields CASSSDLDTQYF.

This clonotype was detected only a few times. The chain recombines TRBV4-2 with TRBJ1-2, with 9 bases aligning to TRBD1. With 4 bases clipped from V and 4 bases from J, the junction kept 7 bases outside the gene matches. The germline CDR1 and CDR2 sequences are LGHNA and YNFKEQ. The CDR3 runs to 15 residues. The CDR3 reads CASSPHRGLGYGYTF. CDR3 sequence (DNA): TGTGCCAGCAGCCCCCACAGGGGGCTTGGCTATGGCTACACCTTC.

The rearrangement links TRBV7-6 to TRBJ2-2, with 7 bases lining up with TRBD1. V shed 5 bases and J 6 bases; nucleotides not matched to a gene: 15. Germline CDR1 reads SGHVS; CDR2 reads FNYEAQ. The length of the CDR3 is 17 residues. As DNA, the CDR3 is TGTGCCAGCAGCCGTTGGTGGGACAGAGTCTCTGCCGGGGAGCTGTTTTTT. Translation: CASSRWWDRVSAGELFF. The whole variable domain, filled in from reference TRBV7-6 and TRBJ2-2, reads GAGVSQSPRYKVTKRGQDVALRCDPISGHVSLYWYRQALGQGPEFLTYFNYEAQQDKSGLPNDRFSAERPEGSISTLTIQRTEQRDSAMYRCASSRWWDRVSAGELFFGEGSRLTVL.

Only a few counts were recorded for this clonotype. CDR3 nucleotide sequence: TGTGCCAGCAGCGAGGCGACAGGGGGTTCTTATGGCTACACCTTC. Protein: CASSEATGGSYGYTF. This chain links TRBV7-9 with TRBJ1-2, with 9 bases fitting TRBD1. Germline CDR1 and CDR2: SEHNR and FQNEAQ (reference sequence). V shed 5 bases and J 5 bases; nucleotides not matched to a gene: 9. The CDR3 contains 15 residues.

This clonotype was seen more than once but under ten times. V and J are TRBV2 and TRBJ1-1; no definite D call. Germline V gene data show CDR1 as SNHLY and CDR2 as FYNNEI. CDR3 size: 12 residues. Trimming removed 8 bases from V and 8 bases from J, with 15 bases in between. The CDR3 nucleotides read TGTGCCAGCTCCTACAATCCCGGGGAAGCTTTCTTT. Protein product: CASSYNPGEAFF.

The V call is TRBV24-1, the J call TRBJ2-2; D is unclear. The CDR3 loop spans 12 amino acids. Per germline, CDR1 KGHDR and CDR2 SFDVKD. Deletions cut 9 bases from V and 2 bases from J, with 6 bases between. CDR3 amino acids: CATEENTGELFF. CDR3 nucleotides: TGTGCCACCGAAGAAAACACCGGGGAGCTGTTTTTT.

This clonotype was counted a few times. The chain recombines TRBV29-1 with TRBJ2-1; no reliable D call. Germline V lookup: CDR1 SQVTM, CDR2 ANQGSEA. This CDR3 spans 13 amino acids. Trimming took off 4 bases at V and 5 bases at J, with 12 bases between the two ends. The CDR3 DNA reads TGCAGCGTTGCCGGGTATAGGGACAATGAGCAGTTCTTC. This codes for CSVAGYRDNEQFF.

V gene TRBV2 combines with J gene TRBJ2-2, with D possibly TRBD1 on 5 matching bases. Per germline, CDR1 SNHLY and CDR2 FYNNEI. Trimming removed 7 bases at V and 2 bases at J, with 17 bases between. This CDR3 has 16 amino acids. The CDR3 region is CASIYQSGQNTGELFF. CDR3 nucleotides: TGTGCCAGCATCTACCAGTCAGGACAAAACACCGGGGAGCTGTTTTTT.

This clonotype was seen a handful of times. The chain recombines TRBV6-2 or TRBV6-3 with TRBJ1-2; D remains unclear. Germline V gene lookup returns CDR1 MNHEY and CDR2 SVGEGT. The CDR3 has 17 amino acids. The ends were cut back, 6 bases at V and 6 bases at J, with 26 bases in the middle. The CDR3 protein is CASSQTRRLMSLDGYTF. CDR3 in DNA: TGTGCCAGCAGCCAAACAAGACGGCTTATGAGTTTGGATGGCTACACCTTC.

This clonotype was seen repeatedly, ten times or more. The chain carries TRBV7-9 and TRBJ1-4, with unresolved D. Trimming took off 3 bases at V and 0 bases at J, with 11 bases between the two ends. The CDR3 runs 16 residues. Germline CDR1 is SEHNR and CDR2 is FQNEAQ (reference sequence). CDR3: CASSLGGIATNEKLFF. Written as DNA, the CDR3 is TGTGCCAGCAGCTTGGGAGGGATCGCAACTAATGAAAAACTGTTTTTT.

This clonotype was observed many times. The V gene is TRBV28, the J gene TRBJ2-2; 8 bases agree with TRBD1. The CDR3 sequence is 15 residues long. J was trimmed by 1 base and V by 6 bases; bases with no gene match: 4. Germline V gene sequence: CDR1 MDHEN, CDR2 SYDVKM. The CDR3: CASRTGQGNTGELFF. DNA of the CDR3: TGTGCCAGCAGGACCGGACAGGGGAACACCGGGGAGCTGTTTTTT.

This clonotype was seen repeatedly, ten times or more. The gene calls are TRBV12-3 or TRBV12-4 and TRBJ2-3; D possibly corresponds to TRBD2 (6 bases). The CDR3 is 13 amino acids. Trimming removed 7 bases from V and 0 bases from J, with 8 bases in between. This CDR3 reads CASKGTSTDTQYF. The CDR3 DNA follows: TGTGCCAGCAAAGGGACTAGCACAGATACGCAGTATTTT.

This clonotype was counted ten times or more. The rearrangement joins TRBV5-5 to TRBJ2-3, with a possible D match to TRBD2 (6 bases). Trimming took off 9 bases at V and 0 bases at J, with 11 bases between the two ends. This CDR3 comprises 13 residues. Per germline, CDR1 SGHKS and CDR2 YYEKEE (reference sequence). CDR3 loop: CATLGTSTDTQYF. The CDR3 region has the DNA TGTGCCACCCTAGGGACTAGCACAGATACGCAGTATTTT.

Many counts were recorded for this clonotype. The chain joins TRBV6-2 or TRBV6-3 to TRBJ2-4, with D maybe TRBD1 (5 bases). V gave up 5 bases and J gave up 7 bases, with 18 bases separating them. The CDR3 loop spans 15 amino acids. The germline CDR1 and CDR2 sequences are MNHEY and SVGEGT. This chain's CDR3 is CASSTPRSDSNIQYF. CDR3 bases: TGTGCCAGCAGTACTCCCCGCAGCGACAGCAACATTCAGTACTTC.

This clonotype has a count of ten or more. The genes are TRBV12-3 or TRBV12-4 and TRBJ2-3; D possibly corresponds to TRBD2 (5 bases). The CDR3 is made up of 13 amino acids. V lost 4 bases and J lost 4, with 9 bases in between. DNA for the CDR3: TGTGCCAGCAGTTCCCGGGATGCAGATACGCAGTATTTT. Its protein is CASSSRDADTQYF.

This clonotype occurred a few times. The rearrangement uses TRBV25-1 and TRBJ2-4; tentative D call: TRBD2 (6 bases). Trimming stripped 3 bases from V and 4 bases from J, with 13 bases between. CDR3 size: 15 residues. From germline, CDR1 is MGHDK and CDR2 SYGVNS. In DNA, the CDR3 is TGTGCCAGCAGTGATTTCCAGCGGGCGAAAAACATTCAGTACTTC. Amino acid sequence: CASSDFQRAKNIQYF.